This T cell receptor beta chain was observed in a study of blood T cell repertoires in COVID-19. Study overall: Acute and convalescent COVID-19 specimens originated in the United States, Italy and Spain. T cells, B-cell-depleted T cells, or PBMCs provided the cDNA or gDNA that served as material.

Only a few counts were recorded for this clone. As processed by the authors: Reference gene primer amplification gave estimated nucleated cell counts. Sequencing was performed with immunoSEQ multiplex PCR; in TCRdb, only in-frame clones are kept and a portion is missing. That table supplies the V and J calls and clone size; D and trimming were determined from the DNA. Here the sample spans about 150,000 clones, about 85% being singletons. Input material: peripheral blood. The source of this sequence is a human donor with COVID-19, enrolled during active disease. The donor label of this sample is uncertain.

The CDR3 nucleotides are TGTGCCAGTAGGGGACAGGGTGTGAGGTATGGCTACACCTTC. This encodes CASRGQGVRYGYTF. V is TRBV19 and J is TRBJ1-2; 9 bases align to TRBD1. The CDR3 is made up of 14 amino acids. CDR1 is LNHDA, CDR2 SQIVND, per germline (reference sequence). V lost 6 bases and J lost 5; bases outside the gene matches: 7. The full variable domain, completed using reference TRBV19 and TRBJ1-2, is DGGITQSPKYLFRKEGQNVTLSCEQNLNHDAMYWYRQDPGQGLRLIYYSQIVNDFQKGDIAEGYSVSREKKESFPLTVTSAQKNPTAFYLCASRGQGVRYGYTFGSGTRLTVV.